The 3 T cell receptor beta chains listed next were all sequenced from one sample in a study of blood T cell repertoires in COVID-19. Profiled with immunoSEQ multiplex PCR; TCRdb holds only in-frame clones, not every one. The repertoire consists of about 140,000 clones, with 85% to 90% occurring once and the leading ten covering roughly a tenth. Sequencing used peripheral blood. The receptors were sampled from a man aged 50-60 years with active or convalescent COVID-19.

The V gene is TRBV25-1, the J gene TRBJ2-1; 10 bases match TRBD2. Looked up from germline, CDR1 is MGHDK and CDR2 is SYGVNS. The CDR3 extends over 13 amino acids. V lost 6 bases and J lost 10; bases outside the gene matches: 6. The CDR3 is CASSGTSVAEQFF. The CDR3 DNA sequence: TGTGCCAGCAGCGGGACTAGCGTCGCCGAGCAGTTCTTC. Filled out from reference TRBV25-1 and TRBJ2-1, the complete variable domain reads EADIYQTPRYLVIGTGKKITLECSQTMGHDKMYWYQQDPGMELHLIHYSYGVNSTEKGDLSSESTVSRIRTEHFPLTLESARPSHTSQYLCASSGTSVAEQFFGPGTRLTVL.

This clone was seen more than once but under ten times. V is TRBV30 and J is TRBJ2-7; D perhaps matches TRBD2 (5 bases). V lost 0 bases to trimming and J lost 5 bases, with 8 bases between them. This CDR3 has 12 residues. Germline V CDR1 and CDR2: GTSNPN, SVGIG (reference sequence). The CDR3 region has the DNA TGTGCCTGGAGTGTAAGGAGGCACGAGCAGTACTTC. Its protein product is CAWSVRRHEQYF.

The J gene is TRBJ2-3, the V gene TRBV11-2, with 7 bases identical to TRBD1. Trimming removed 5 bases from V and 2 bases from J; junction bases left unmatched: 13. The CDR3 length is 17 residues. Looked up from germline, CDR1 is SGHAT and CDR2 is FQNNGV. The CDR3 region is CASSQRTGQTFTDTQYF. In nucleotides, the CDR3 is TGTGCCAGCAGCCAGAGGACAGGCCAAACGTTCACAGATACGCAGTATTTT.